Listed below are T cell receptor beta chains from one sample, sequenced in a study of blood T cell repertoires in COVID-19. Only in-frame clones appear in the TCRdb table, and some are missing; sequencing was by immunoSEQ multiplex PCR. The sample shows 150,000 to 200,000 clones, 84% of them seen only once. Sequencing used peripheral blood. The receptors were gathered from a woman in her seventies with COVID-19, enrolled during active disease. Each CDR3 is given with its conserved first and last residue.

j_call	v_call	cdr3_aa
TRBJ2-7	TRBV7-6	CASSLSADRAQGEQYF
TRBJ2-6	TRBV7-9	CASRVSGTGGANVLTF
TRBJ1-1	TRBV10-3	CAISLTGDTEAFF
TRBJ1-1	TRBV28	CASSFGQTTEAFF
TRBJ2-6	TRBV11-2	CASSFRGMIGANVLTF
TRBJ1-4	TRBV6-5	CASDTAATNEKLFF
TRBJ2-2	TRBV7-3	CASSPKGQGGNGELFF
TRBJ2-3	TRBV28	CASEYSGSTDTQYF
TRBJ2-5	TRBV11-1	CASARQETQYF
TRBJ1-3	TRBV4-2	CASSQVSGTGNTIYF
TRBJ2-7	TRBV9	CASSPGQAHLEQYF
TRBJ1-1	TRBV5-1	CASSPSEANTEAFF
TRBJ1-2	TRBV30	CAWNTDLYGYTF
TRBJ1-3	TRBV19	CASSISGTVGNTIYF
TRBJ2-3	TRBV3-1/TRBV3-2	CASSQGSLAGPTDTQYF
TRBJ1-1	TRBV10-2	CASSWGGTEAFF
TRBJ2-7	TRBV5-4	CATRVAGGPLYEQYF
TRBJ1-5	TRBV30	CAWSEALGAHQPQHF
TRBJ2-2	TRBV5-1	CASTTGLTNTGELFF
TRBJ1-1	TRBV6-1	CASSDRGGVTKAFF
TRBJ1-6	TRBV5-6	CASSHSGRYSPLHF
TRBJ2-3	TRBV19	CASGGVLRGFTDTQYF
TRBJ1-5	TRBV28	CAGRGRKDQPQHF
TRBJ1-2	TRBV6-5	CASSFGTGVGYGYTF
TRBJ2-3	TRBV6-1	CASSEAIQARLDTQYF
TRBJ1-3	TRBV3-1/TRBV3-2	CASSLTGLRNTIYF
TRBJ1-2	TRBV6-4	CASSEAQGGNYGYTF
TRBJ1-2	TRBV10-3	CAISAGGTTGYTF
TRBJ1-3	TRBV7-2	CASSLAQGNTIYF
TRBJ2-5	TRBV9	CASSRDFQETQYF